This TCR beta chain is drawn from a study of tumor and adjacent non-tumor tissue in lung cancer. V was shortened by 3 bases and J by 5 bases, with 12 bases between the two germline ends. Looked up from germline, CDR1 is SGHRS and CDR2 is YFSETQ. The CDR3 spans 14 residues. A modified ARM-PCR protocol with three rounds of nested PCR amplified TCRbeta. In TCRdb, the multiplex PCR reads were re-called with MiXCR into one record per CDR3 protein. The sample includes 90,000 to 100,000 distinct CDR3 sequences, about 80% of them seen just once. The template was RNA from unsorted bulk tissue. More than 3 cm separated this lung sample from the edge of the tumor.

Sample: distant non-tumor lung tissue. The clonotype comes from a man aged 55 to 69 with small cell lung cancer. The chain uses TRBV5-1 and TRBJ2-1; D remains ambiguous. The CDR3 loop is CASSYYNRNNEQFF. As DNA, the CDR3 is TGCGCCAGCAGCTATTACAACCGAAACAATGAGCAGTTCTTC.